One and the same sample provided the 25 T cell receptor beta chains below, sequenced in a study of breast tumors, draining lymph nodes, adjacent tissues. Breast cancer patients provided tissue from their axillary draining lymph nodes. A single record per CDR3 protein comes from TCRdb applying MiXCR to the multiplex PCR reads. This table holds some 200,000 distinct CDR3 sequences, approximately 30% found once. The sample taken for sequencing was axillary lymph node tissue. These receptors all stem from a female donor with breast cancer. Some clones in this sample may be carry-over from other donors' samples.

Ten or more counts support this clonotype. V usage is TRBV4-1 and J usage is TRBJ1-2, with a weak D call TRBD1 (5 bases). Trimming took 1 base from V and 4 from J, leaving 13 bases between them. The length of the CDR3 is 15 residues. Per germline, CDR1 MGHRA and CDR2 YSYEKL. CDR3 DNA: TGCGCCAGCAGCCAAGCTCGGACGGACACCTATGGCTACACCTTC. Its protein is CASSQARTDTYGYTF.

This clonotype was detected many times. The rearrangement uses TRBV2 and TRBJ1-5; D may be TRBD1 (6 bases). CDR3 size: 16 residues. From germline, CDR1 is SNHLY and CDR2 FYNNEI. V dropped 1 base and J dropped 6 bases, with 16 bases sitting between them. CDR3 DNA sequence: TGTGCCAGCAGTGAAGGGAGACGGGGAGGGGGTCAGCCCCAGCATTTT. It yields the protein CASSEGRRGGGQPQHF.

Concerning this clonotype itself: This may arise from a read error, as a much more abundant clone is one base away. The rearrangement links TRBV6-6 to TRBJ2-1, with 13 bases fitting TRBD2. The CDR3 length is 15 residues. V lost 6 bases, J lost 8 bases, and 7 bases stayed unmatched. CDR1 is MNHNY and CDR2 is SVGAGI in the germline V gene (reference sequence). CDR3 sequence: CASRPGTSGAYEQFF. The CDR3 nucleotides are TGTGCCAGCAGGCCCGGGACTAGCGGGGCCTATGAGCAGTTCTTC.

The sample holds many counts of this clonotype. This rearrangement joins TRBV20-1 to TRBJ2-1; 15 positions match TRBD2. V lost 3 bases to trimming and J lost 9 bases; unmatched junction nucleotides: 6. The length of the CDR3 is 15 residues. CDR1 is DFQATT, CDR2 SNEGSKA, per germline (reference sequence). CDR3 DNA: TGCAGTGCTAGGCCCGGACTAGCGGGAGGGGGTGAGCAGTTCTTC. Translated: CSARPGLAGGGEQFF.

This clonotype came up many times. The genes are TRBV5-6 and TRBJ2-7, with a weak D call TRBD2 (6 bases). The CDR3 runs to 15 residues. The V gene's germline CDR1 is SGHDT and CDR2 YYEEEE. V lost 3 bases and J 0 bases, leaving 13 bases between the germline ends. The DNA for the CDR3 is TGTGCCAGCAGCTCCACGCGGAGGGCCTCCTACGAGCAGTACTTC. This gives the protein CASSSTRRASYEQYF.

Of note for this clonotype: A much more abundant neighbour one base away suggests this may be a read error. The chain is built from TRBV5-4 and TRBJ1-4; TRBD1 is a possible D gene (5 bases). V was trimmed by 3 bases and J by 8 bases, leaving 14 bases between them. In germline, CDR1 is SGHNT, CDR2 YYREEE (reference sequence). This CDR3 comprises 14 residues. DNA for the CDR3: TGTGCCAGCAGCTCCCAGGGAGCTAGCGAAAAACTGTTTTTT. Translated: CASSSQGASEKLFF.

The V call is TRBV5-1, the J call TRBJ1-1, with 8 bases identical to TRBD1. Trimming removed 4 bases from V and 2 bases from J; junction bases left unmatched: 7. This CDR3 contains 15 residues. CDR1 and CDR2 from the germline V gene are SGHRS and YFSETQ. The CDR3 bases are TGCGCCAGCAGCGAGAGACAGGGGTTTAACACTGAAGCTTTCTTT. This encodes CASSERQGFNTEAFF.

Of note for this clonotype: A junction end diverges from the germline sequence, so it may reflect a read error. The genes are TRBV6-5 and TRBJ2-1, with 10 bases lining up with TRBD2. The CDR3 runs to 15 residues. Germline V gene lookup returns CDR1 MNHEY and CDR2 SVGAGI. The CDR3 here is CASKPAGGDYSEQFF. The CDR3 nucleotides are TGTGCCAGCAAACCAGCGGGAGGGGACTACAGTGAGCAGTTCTTC.

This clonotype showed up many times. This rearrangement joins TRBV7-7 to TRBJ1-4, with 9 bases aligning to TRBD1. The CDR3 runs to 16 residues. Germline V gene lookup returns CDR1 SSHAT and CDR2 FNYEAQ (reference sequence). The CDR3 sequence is CAITVGTGYSNEKLFF. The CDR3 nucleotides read TGTGCTATCACTGTTGGGACAGGGTACTCTAATGAAAAACTGTTTTTT.

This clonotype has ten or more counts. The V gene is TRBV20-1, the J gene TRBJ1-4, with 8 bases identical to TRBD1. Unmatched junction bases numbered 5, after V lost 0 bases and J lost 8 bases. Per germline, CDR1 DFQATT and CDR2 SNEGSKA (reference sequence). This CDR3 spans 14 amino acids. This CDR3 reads CSARDRGLREKLFF. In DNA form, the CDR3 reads TGCAGTGCTAGAGACAGGGGGCTTAGGGAAAAACTGTTTTTT.

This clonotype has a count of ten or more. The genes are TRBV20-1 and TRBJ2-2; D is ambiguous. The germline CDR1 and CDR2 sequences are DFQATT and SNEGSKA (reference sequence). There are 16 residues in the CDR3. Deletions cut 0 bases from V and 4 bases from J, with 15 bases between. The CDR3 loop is CSARDLTVSFTGELFF. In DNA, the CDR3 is TGCAGTGCTAGAGATCTCACCGTCAGTTTCACCGGGGAGCTGTTTTTT.

The CDR3 region has the DNA TGCAGTGCTAGGCCGGTCGGGGGTGGTGGCTACACCTTC. Protein product: CSARPVGGGGYTF. The chain links TRBV20-1 to TRBJ1-2; TRBD1 might be the D (5 bases). CDR1 and CDR2 (germline): DFQATT, SNEGSKA (reference sequence). Trimming pared 3 bases from V and 7 bases from J, leaving 15 bases between. The CDR3 consists of 13 residues.

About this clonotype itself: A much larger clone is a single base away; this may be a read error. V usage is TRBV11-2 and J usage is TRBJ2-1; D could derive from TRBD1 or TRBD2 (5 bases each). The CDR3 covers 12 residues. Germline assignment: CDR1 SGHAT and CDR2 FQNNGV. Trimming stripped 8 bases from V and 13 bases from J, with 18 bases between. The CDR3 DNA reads TGTGCCAGCGGCTCCTACGGGACGGCCCAGTTCTTC. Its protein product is CASGSYGTAQFF.

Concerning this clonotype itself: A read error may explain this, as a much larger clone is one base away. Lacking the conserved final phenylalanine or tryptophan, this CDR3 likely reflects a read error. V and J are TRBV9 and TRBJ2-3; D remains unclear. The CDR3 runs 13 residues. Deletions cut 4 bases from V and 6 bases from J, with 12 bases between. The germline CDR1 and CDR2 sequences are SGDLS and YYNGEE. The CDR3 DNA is TGTGCCAGCAGCATCACCCAAGGGGATACGCAGTATTCT. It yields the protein CASSITQGDTQYS.

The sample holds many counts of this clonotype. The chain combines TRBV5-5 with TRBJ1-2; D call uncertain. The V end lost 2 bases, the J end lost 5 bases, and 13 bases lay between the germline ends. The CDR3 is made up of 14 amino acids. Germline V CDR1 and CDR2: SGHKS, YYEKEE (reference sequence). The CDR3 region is CASSFGQADYGYTF. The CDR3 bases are TGTGCCAGCAGCTTTGGTCAGGCAGATTATGGCTACACCTTC.

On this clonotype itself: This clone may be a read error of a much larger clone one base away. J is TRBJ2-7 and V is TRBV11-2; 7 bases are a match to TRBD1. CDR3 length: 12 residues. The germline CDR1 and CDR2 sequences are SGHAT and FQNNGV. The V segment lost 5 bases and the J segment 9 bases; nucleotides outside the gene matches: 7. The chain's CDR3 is CASSQTGPAQYF. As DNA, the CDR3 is TGTGCCAGCAGCCAGACAGGGCCCGCGCAGTACTTC.

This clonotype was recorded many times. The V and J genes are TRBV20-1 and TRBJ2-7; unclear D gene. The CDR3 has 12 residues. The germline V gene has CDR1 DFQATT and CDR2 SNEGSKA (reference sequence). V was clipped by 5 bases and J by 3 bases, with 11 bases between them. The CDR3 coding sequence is TGCAGTGCTCCTCAACAGTTCTACGAGCAGTACTTC. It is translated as CSAPQQFYEQYF.

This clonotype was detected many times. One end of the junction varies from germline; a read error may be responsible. The CDR3: CASSLEEADSPLHF. CDR3 nucleotide sequence: TGCGCCAGCAGCTTGGAGGAAGCGGATTCCCCCCTCCACTTT. The rearrangement joins TRBV5-1 to TRBJ1-6; D gene ambiguous. Germline V gene lookup returns CDR1 SGHRS and CDR2 YFSETQ. The CDR3 extends over 14 amino acids.

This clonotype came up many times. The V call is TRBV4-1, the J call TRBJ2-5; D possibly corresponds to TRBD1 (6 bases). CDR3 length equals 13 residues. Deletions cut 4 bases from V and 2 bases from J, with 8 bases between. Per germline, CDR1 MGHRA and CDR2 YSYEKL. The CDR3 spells CASSPTGQETQYF. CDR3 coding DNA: TGCGCCAGCAGCCCTACAGGGCAAGAGACCCAGTACTTC.

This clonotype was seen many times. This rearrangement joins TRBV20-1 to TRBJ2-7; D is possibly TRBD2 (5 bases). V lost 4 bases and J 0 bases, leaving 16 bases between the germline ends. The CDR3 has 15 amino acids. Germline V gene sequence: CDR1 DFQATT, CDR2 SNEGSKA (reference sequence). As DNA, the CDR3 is TGCAGTGCTATACCGAGCGGTCTGATCTCCTACGAGCAGTACTTC. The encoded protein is CSAIPSGLISYEQYF.

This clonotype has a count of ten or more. CDR3 DNA sequence: TGTGCCAGCAGCCTTGGGCTGGGGGCGGGGGAGCAGTACTTC. This codes for CASSLGLGAGEQYF. The V and J genes are TRBV12-3 or TRBV12-4 and TRBJ2-7; D possibly matches TRBD1 or TRBD2 (6 bases each). The CDR3 runs 14 residues. Trimming removed 6 bases from V and 7 bases from J, with 19 bases in between.

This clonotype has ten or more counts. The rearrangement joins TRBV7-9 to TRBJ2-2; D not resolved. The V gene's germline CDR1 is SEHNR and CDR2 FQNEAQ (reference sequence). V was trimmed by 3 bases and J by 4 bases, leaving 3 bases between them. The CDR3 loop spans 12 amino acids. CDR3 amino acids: CASSLSTGELFF. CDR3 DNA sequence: TGTGCCAGCAGCTTGAGCACCGGGGAGCTGTTTTTT. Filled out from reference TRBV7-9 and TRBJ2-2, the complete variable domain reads DTGVSQNPRHKITKRGQNVTFRCDPISEHNRLYWYRQTLGQGPEFLTYFQNEAQLEKSRLLSDRFSAERPKGSFSTLEIQRTEQGDSAMYLCASSLSTGELFFGEGSRLTVL.

CDR3 sequence (DNA): TGTGCCAGCAGCGAGGAGGGGGGACTAGCAAAAGAGACCCAGTACTTC. It translates to CASSEEGGLAKETQYF. The rearrangement links TRBV9 to TRBJ2-5, with TRBD2 matching over 9 bases. CDR1 SGDLS and CDR2 YYNGEE come from the germline V gene. V lost 3 bases to trimming and J lost 3 bases; unmatched junction nucleotides: 9. This CDR3 has 16 amino acids.

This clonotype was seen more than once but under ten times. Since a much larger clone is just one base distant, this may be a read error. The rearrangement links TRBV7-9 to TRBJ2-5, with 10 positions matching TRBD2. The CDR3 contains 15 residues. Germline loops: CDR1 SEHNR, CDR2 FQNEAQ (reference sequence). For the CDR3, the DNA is TGTGCCAGCAGGATGGACCTAGCGGGAGTTGAGACCCAGCACTTC. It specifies CASRMDLAGVETQHF.

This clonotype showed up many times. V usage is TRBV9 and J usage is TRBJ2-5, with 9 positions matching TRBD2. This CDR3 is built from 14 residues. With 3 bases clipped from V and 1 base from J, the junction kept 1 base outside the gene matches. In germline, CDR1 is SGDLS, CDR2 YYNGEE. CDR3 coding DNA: TGTGCCAGCAGCGCTAGCGGGACCCAAGAGACCCAGTACTTC. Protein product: CASSASGTQETQYF.